The following is a T cell receptor beta chain sequence with its context. What it recognizes is unknown. This entry belongs to a study of CD8 T cells in ankylosing spondylitis. Generation of TCR beta libraries employed quantitative 5'-RACE incorporating molecular barcodes. TCRdb re-called the 5' RACE reads through MiXCR, storing one row per CDR3 protein. Here the sample spans 150,000 to 200,000 distinct CDR3 sequences, about 9.9% being singletons. Study-wide points: Several of the motif variants were reported before in synovial fluid and blood from reactive arthritis.

V shed 5 bases and J shed 0 bases, with 17 bases lying between them. The CDR3 covers 17 residues. Germline loops: CDR1 MNHEY, CDR2 SMNVEV (reference sequence). The sequenced material came from blood, either unsorted or a sorted T cell fraction (not recorded which). The sequence was obtained from a male donor with ankylosing spondylitis or in good health (not recorded which). The chain joins TRBV27 to TRBJ2-1; a weak D match, TRBD2 (7 bases). CDR3 DNA: TGTGCCAGCAGTCCCAATAGGGGGGGGAGCTCCTACAATGAGCAGTTCTTC. Translated, it gives CASSPNRGGSSYNEQFF.